Following are 11 T cell receptor beta chains from one sample sequenced in a study of cytomegalovirus exposure and HLA in healthy donors. Both 60 Vbeta primers and 13 Jbeta primers went into the PCR. Data came from immunoSEQ multiplex PCR; TCRdb stores just in-frame clones and leaves some out. Its table records some 72,000 clones. The material sequenced was PBMCs. These receptors were obtained from a boy younger than 18 in good health and CMV-seronegative.

The gene calls are TRBV5-4 and TRBJ2-5; 7 bases map to TRBD1. Trimming removed 2 bases from V and 2 bases from J; junction bases left unmatched: 9. Germline CDR1 is SGHNT and CDR2 is YYREEE (reference sequence). This CDR3 has 16 amino acids. CDR3 bases: TGTGCCAGCAGCTTAAGAGACGCAGGGGGTCAAGAGACCCAGTACTTC. This encodes CASSLRDAGGQETQYF.

This chain links TRBV19 with TRBJ1-1, with 7 bases identical to TRBD1. V trimming: 0 bases; J trimming: 10 bases; junction bases outside the gene matches: 17. CDR1 is LNHDA and CDR2 is SQIVND in the germline V gene (reference sequence). CDR3 length: 17 amino acids. Here the CDR3 reads CASSIDRLRDRQMAAFF. CDR3 DNA: TGTGCCAGTAGTATAGACCGCCTCCGGGACAGACAAATGGCAGCTTTCTTT.

The V call is TRBV4-1, the J call TRBJ2-3, with 11 bases matching TRBD2. Germline V gives CDR1 MGHRA, CDR2 YSYEKL. The CDR3 extends over 16 amino acids. V shed 4 bases and J 0 bases; nucleotides not matched to a gene: 3. The CDR3: CASSLTSGASTDTQYF. CDR3 bases: TGCGCCAGCAGCCTGACTAGCGGGGCTAGCACAGATACGCAGTATTTT.

V and J are TRBV15 and TRBJ1-4; 7 bases are shared with TRBD1. The CDR3 runs to 15 residues. Germline V gene data show CDR1 as LNHNV and CDR2 as YYDKDF (reference sequence). V lost 5 bases, J lost 8 bases, and 11 bases stayed unmatched. CDR3 residues: CATSRSPGTEEKLFF. In DNA, the CDR3 is TGTGCCACCAGCCGCAGTCCTGGGACAGAAGAAAAACTGTTTTTT.

This sequence joins TRBV5-4 and TRBJ1-1; 9 nucleotides agree with TRBD1. CDR1 is SGHNT and CDR2 is YYREEE in the germline V gene (reference sequence). The length of the CDR3 is 14 residues. V shed 2 bases, J shed 5 bases, and the junction held 4 bases outside the gene matches. The CDR3 loop reads CASSFGTGRTEAFF. The CDR3 coding sequence is TGTGCCAGCAGCTTTGGGACAGGGAGGACTGAAGCTTTCTTT.

This rearrangement joins TRBV29-1 to TRBJ2-7; D is ambiguous. CDR1 SQVTM and CDR2 ANQGSEA come from the germline V gene. There are 16 residues in the CDR3. V was cut by 6 bases and J by 0 bases, with 21 bases left in between. The CDR3 here is CSVKSRVLSSSYEQYF. In nucleotides, the CDR3 is TGCAGCGTCAAGAGCCGGGTCTTATCAAGCTCCTACGAGCAGTACTTC.

V usage is TRBV6-1 and J usage is TRBJ1-2; no reliable D call. CDR3 length: 14 residues. The V gene's germline CDR1 is MNHNS and CDR2 SASEGT. Trimming pared 2 bases from V and 4 bases from J, leaving 11 bases between. CDR3 DNA: TGTGCCAGCAGTGAACCGGTTACGGGCTATGGCTACACCTTC. The encoded protein is CASSEPVTGYGYTF.

The chain has TRBV30 and TRBJ1-5; 8 nucleotides match TRBD1. The CDR3 is 13 amino acids. Trimming removed 3 bases from V and 7 bases from J; junction bases left unmatched: 5. Germline CDR1 is GTSNPN and CDR2 is SVGIG (reference sequence). The CDR3: CAWRQGAEQPQHF. In DNA form, the CDR3 reads TGTGCCTGGAGGCAGGGGGCTGAGCAGCCCCAGCATTTT.

The J gene is TRBJ1-3, the V gene TRBV5-6, with a tentative D call TRBD1 (5 bases). CDR1 is SGHDT, CDR2 YYEEEE, per germline. The CDR3 is 15 residues long. Trimming took 0 bases from V and 4 from J, leaving 11 bases between them. CDR3 protein: CASSLDPGPGNTIYF. In DNA form, the CDR3 reads TGTGCCAGCAGCTTGGATCCAGGGCCAGGAAACACCATATATTTT.

As regards this clone: Other DNA sequences within the sample encode an identical CDR3. The chain couples TRBV18 to TRBJ2-5; weak D call: TRBD2 (5 bases). The germline V and J ends were trimmed by 1 base and 5 bases, with 5 bases remaining between them. The germline CDR1 and CDR2 sequences are KGHSH and LQKENI. CDR3 length: 12 residues. In nucleotides, the CDR3 is TGTGCCAGCTCACCACGCGGGGAGACCCAGTACTTC. Amino acids: CASSPRGETQYF.

This chain links TRBV6-1 with TRBJ2-3, with TRBD1 matching over 7 bases. Unmatched junction bases numbered 6, after V lost 3 bases and J lost 0 bases. The CDR3 totals 16 residues. The germline V gene encodes CDR1 MNHNS and CDR2 SASEGT. The CDR3 spells CASSEPDRPSTDTQYF. The CDR3 coding sequence is TGTGCCAGCAGTGAGCCGGACAGGCCTAGCACAGATACGCAGTATTTT.